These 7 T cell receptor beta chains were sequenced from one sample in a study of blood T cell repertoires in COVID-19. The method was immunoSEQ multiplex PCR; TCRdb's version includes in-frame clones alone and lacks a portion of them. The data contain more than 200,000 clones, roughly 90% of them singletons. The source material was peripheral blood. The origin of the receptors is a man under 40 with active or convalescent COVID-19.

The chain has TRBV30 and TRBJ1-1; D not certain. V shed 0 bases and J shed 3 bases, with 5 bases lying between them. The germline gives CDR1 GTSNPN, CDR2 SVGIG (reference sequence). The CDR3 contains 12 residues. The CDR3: CAWSVLDTEAFF. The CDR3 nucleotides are TGTGCCTGGAGTGTACTCGACACTGAAGCTTTCTTT.

CDR3 bases: TGTGCCAGCAGTGAATTTGGTGCGGGGTATGGCTACACCTTC. Protein product: CASSEFGAGYGYTF. The chain employs TRBV25-1 and TRBJ1-2; D is ambiguous. Germline V gives CDR1 MGHDK, CDR2 SYGVNS. Trimming pared 1 base from V and 5 bases from J, leaving 11 bases between. This CDR3 comprises 14 residues.

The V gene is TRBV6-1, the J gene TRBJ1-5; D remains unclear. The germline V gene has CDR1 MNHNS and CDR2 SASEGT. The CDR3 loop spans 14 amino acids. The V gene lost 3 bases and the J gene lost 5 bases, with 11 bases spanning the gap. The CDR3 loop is CASSDPGWDQPQHF. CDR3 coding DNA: TGTGCCAGCAGTGACCCCGGGTGGGATCAGCCCCAGCATTTT.

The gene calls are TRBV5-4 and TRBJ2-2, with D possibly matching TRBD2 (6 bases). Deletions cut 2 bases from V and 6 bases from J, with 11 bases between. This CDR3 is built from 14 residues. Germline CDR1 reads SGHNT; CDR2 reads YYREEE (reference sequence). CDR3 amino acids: CASSFGGLAGELFF. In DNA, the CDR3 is TGTGCCAGCAGCTTTGGAGGGTTGGCCGGGGAGCTGTTTTTT. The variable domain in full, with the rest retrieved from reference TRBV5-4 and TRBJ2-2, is ETGVTQSPTHLIKTRGQQVTLRCSSQSGHNTVSWYQQALGQGPQFIFQYYREEENGRGNFPPRFSGLQFPNYSSELNVNALELDDSALYLCASSFGGLAGELFFGEGSRLTVL.

The CDR3 is CASSSFAEAYEQYF. The DNA for the CDR3 is TGTGCCAGCAGTTCCTTTGCCGAGGCTTACGAGCAGTACTTC. The chain is built from TRBV6-5 and TRBJ2-7; no reliable D call. The CDR3 loop spans 14 amino acids. Trimming removed 4 bases at V and 4 bases at J, with 14 bases between. Germline V lookup: CDR1 MNHEY, CDR2 SVGAGI.

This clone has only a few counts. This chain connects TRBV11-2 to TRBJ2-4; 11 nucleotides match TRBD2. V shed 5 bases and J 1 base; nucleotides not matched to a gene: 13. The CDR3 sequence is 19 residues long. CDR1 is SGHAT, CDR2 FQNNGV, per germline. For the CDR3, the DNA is TGTGCCAGCAGCGATAATAGCGGGGGGGGATCGGTGGCCAAAAACATTCAGTACTTC. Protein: CASSDNSGGGSVAKNIQYF.

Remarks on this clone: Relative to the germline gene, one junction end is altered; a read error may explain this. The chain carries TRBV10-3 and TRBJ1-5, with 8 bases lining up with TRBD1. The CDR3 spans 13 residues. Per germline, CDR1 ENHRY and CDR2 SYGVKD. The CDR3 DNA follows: TGTGCCACCCAGTCAGGGGGCAACCAGCCCCAGCATTTT. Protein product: CATQSGGNQPQHF.